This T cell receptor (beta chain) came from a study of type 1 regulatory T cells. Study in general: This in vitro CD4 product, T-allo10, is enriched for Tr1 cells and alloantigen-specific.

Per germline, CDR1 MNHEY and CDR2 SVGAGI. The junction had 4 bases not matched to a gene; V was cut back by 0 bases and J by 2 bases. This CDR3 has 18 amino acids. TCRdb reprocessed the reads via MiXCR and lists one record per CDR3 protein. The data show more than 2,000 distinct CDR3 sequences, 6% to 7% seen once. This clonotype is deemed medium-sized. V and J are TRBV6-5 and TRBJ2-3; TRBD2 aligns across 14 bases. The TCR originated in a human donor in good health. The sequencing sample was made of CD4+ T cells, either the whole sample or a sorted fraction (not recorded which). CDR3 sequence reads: CASSYSGLAGGHTDTQYF. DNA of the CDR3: TGTGCCAGCAGTTACTCCGGACTAGCGGGGGGACACACAGATACGCAGTATTTT.